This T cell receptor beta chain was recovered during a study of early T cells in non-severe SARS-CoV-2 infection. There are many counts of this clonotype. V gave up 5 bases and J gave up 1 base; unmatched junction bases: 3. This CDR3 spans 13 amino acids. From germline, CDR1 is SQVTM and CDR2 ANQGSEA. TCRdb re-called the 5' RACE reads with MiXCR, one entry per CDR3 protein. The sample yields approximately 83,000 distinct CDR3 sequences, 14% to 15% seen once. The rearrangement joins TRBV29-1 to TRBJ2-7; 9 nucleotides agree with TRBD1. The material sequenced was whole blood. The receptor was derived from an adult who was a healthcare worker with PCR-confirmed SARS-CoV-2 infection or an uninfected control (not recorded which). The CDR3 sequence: CSVRQGGSYEQYF. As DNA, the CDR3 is TGCAGCGTTCGACAGGGGGGGTCCTACGAGCAGTACTTC.